Reported below is one T cell receptor beta chain. A second PCR of roughly 6 to 12 cycles used a sample-barcoded 5' primer and a J-beta primer mix. Each sample provided no less than 3 million CDR3-containing paired-end reads. MiXCR was run by TCRdb on the 5' RACE reads, yielding one entry per CDR3 protein. The profile shows about a million distinct CDR3 sequences, roughly half of them singletons. These data originate in a study of blood T cells in healthy people across ages. This CDR3 is built from 15 residues. The J segment lost 3 bases and the V segment lost 6 bases, leaving 7 bases of the junction unmatched. PBMCs numbering at least 6 million were isolated per sample.

The specimen sequenced was blood. This sequence joins TRBV12-3 or TRBV12-4 and TRBJ2-7; 11 positions match TRBD1. The clonotype originates from a woman aged 55-69 years in good health. The CDR3 region is CASRSGTGGHYEQYF. DNA for the CDR3: TGTGCCAGCAGGTCCGGGACAGGGGGACACTACGAGCAGTACTTC.